Listed below are T cell receptor beta chains from one sample, sequenced in a study of beta chain features in type 1 diabetes. The assay was immunoSEQ multiplex PCR, and TCRdb's table has in-frame clones only and misses some. The sample holds around 240,000 clones, approximately 16% seen once. Sequencing was carried out using naive CD4+ T cells from blood. These TCRs come from a young man with type 1 diabetes. Each CDR3 is given with its conserved first and last residue. Fields, in order: D gene, J gene, V gene, clone size, CDR3 protein, CDR3 DNA. The D gene is left open where the match is weak. Some rows mark clone size as missing; the rest say once, few, many or name a class of expanded clone.

NA | TRBJ2-5 | TRBV5-1 | few | CASSSQGQQETQYF | TGCGCCAGCAGCTCTCAAGGGCAGCAAGAGACCCAGTACTTC
NA | TRBJ2-1 | TRBV6-5 | few | CASSRGQEGGEQFF | TGTGCCAGCAGCAGAGGTCAGGAGGGGGGTGAGCAGTTCTTC
TRBD1 | TRBJ2-7 | TRBV9 | NA | CASSVVRDRGYEQYF | TGTGCCAGCAGCGTAGTACGGGACAGGGGTTACGAGCAGTACTTC
NA | TRBJ2-5 | TRBV27 | NA | CASSLSRRETQYF | TGTGCCAGCAGTTTAAGCAGAAGAGAGACCCAGTACTTC
NA | TRBJ2-5 | TRBV5-6 | once | CASSPDRLAQYF | TGTGCCAGCAGCCCGGACCGGTTGGCCCAGTACTTC
TRBD2 | TRBJ2-1 | TRBV5-6 | NA | CASSLRGRARGKQFF | TGTGCCAGCAGCTTGCGCGGGAGGGCCCGCGGTAAGCAGTTCTTC
NA | TRBJ2-6 | TRBV27 | NA | CASSLWAYVGAGANVLTF | TGTGCCAGCAGTTTATGGGCTTATGTTGGAGCGGGGGCCAACGTCCTGACTTTC
NA | TRBJ1-3 | TRBV30 | few | CAWSVGQSSGNTIYF | TGTGCCTGGAGTGTTGGACAGTCCTCTGGAAACACCATATATTTT
NA | TRBJ1-1 | TRBV25-1 | NA | CASSPPPRVNTEAFF | TGTGCCAGCAGTCCTCCGCCTCGGGTGAACACTGAAGCTTTCTTT
TRBD1 | TRBJ2-5 | TRBV7-9 | NA | CASSLRTGRQETQYF | TGTGCCAGCAGCTTACGGACAGGGCGACAAGAGACCCAGTACTTC
NA | TRBJ2-2 | TRBV27 | NA | CASSSLGQPYGTGELFF | TGTGCCAGCAGTTCCCTAGGACAGCCTTACGGGACCGGGGAGCTGTTTTTT
NA | TRBJ2-1 | TRBV6-5 | few | CASSPTGRSDEQFF | TGTGCCAGCAGTCCGACGGGGCGGTCTGATGAGCAGTTCTTC
NA | TRBJ1-5 | TRBV29-1 | few | CSASGPNQPQHF | TGCAGCGCCTCTGGACCGAATCAGCCCCAGCATTTT
NA | TRBJ1-5 | TRBV13 | few | CASSVGGSDQPQHF | TGTGCCAGCAGCGTAGGGGGGAGTGATCAGCCCCAGCATTTT
NA | TRBJ2-1 | TRBV15 | NA | CATSRAGSNNEQFF | TGTGCCACCAGCAGAGCGGGAAGCAACAATGAGCAGTTCTTC
TRBD2 | TRBJ2-5 | TRBV4-2 | few | CASERLAGKETQYF | TGTGCCAGCGAGAGACTAGCGGGGAAGGAGACCCAGTACTTC
NA | TRBJ1-5 | TRBV6-5 | NA | CASSYSGAGQPQHF | TGTGCCAGCAGTTACTCGGGGGCAGGGCAGCCCCAGCATTTT
TRBD1 | TRBJ2-1 | TRBV5-6 | NA | CASSWDSYNEQFF | TGTGCCAGCAGCTGGGACAGCTACAATGAGCAGTTCTTC
NA | TRBJ1-5 | TRBV6-5 | once | CASSYSSTLRQPQHF | TGTGCCAGCAGTTACAGCAGCACCCTCAGGCAGCCCCAGCATTTT
TRBD1 | TRBJ2-7 | TRBV13 | NA | CASSFQGQGVHEQYF | TGTGCCAGCAGCTTTCAAGGACAGGGGGTCCACGAGCAGTACTTC